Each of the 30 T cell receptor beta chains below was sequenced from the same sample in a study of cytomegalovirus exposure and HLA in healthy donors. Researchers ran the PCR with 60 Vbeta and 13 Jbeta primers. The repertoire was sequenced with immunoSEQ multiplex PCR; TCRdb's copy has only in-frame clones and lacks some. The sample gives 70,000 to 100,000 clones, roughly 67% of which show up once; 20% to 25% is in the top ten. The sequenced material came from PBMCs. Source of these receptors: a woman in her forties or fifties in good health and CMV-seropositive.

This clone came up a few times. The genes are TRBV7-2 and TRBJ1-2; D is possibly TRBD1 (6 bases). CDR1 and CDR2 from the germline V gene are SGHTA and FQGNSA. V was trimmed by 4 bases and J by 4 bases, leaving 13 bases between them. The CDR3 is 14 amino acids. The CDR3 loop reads CASSSRTELYGYTF. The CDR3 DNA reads TGTGCCAGCAGCTCGAGGACAGAACTCTATGGCTACACCTTC.

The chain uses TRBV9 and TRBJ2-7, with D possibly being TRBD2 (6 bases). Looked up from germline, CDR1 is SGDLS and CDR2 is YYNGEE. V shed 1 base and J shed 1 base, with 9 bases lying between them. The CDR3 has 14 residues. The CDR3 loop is CASSVWDSSYEQYF. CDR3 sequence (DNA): TGTGCCAGCAGCGTATGGGACTCGTCCTACGAGCAGTACTTC.

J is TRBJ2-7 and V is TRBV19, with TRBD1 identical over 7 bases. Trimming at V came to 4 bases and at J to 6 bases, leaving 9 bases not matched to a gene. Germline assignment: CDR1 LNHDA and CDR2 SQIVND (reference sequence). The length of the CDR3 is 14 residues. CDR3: CASSKDRDESEQYF. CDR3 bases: TGTGCCAGTAGTAAAGACAGGGATGAGTCCGAGCAGTACTTC. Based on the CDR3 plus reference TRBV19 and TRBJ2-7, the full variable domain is DGGITQSPKYLFRKEGQNVTLSCEQNLNHDAMYWYRQDPGQGLRLIYYSQIVNDFQKGDIAEGYSVSREKKESFPLTVTSAQKNPTAFYLCASSKDRDESEQYFGPGTRLTVT.

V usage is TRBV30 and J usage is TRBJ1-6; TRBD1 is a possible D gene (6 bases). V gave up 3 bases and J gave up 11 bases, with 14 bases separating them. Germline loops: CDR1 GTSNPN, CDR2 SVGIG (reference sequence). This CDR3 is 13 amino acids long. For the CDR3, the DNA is TGTGCCTGGAGCCTGGGGGGGGCCCCACCCCTCCACTTT. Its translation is CAWSLGGAPPLHF.

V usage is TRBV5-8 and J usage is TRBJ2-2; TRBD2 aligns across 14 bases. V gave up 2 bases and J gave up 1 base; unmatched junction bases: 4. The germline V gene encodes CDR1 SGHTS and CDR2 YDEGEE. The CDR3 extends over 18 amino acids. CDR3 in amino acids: CASSLSGTSGGNTGELFF. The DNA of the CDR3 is TGTGCCAGCAGCTTATCCGGGACTAGCGGGGGGAACACCGGGGAGCTGTTTTTT.

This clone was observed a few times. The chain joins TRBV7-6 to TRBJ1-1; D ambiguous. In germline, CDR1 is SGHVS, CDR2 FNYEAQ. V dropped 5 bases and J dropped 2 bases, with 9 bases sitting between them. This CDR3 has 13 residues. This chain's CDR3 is CASSLTVNTEAFF. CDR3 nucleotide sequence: TGTGCCAGCAGCCTAACGGTCAACACTGAAGCTTTCTTT.

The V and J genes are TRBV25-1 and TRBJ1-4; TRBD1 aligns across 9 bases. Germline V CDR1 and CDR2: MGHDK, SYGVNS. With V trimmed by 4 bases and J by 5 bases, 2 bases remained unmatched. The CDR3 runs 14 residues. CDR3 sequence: CASSAGTGNEKLFF. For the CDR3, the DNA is TGTGCCAGCAGTGCCGGGACAGGGAATGAAAAACTGTTTTTT.

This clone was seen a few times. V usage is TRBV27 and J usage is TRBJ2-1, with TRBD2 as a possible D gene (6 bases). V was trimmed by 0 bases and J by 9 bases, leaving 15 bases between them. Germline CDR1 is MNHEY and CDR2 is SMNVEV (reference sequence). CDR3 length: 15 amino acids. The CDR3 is CASSLSKVGRGEQFF. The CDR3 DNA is TGTGCCAGCAGTTTATCGAAGGTGGGGCGGGGTGAGCAGTTCTTC.

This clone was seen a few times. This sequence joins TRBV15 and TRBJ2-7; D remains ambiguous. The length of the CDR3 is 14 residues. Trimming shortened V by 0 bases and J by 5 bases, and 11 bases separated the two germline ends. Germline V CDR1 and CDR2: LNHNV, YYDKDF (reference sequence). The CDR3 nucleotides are TGTGCCACCAGCAGAGACGGTGAAGTTAACGAGCAGTACTTC. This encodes CATSRDGEVNEQYF. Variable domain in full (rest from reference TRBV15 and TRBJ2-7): DAMVIQNPRYQVTQFGKPVTLSCSQTLNHNVMYWYQQKSSQAPKLLFHYYDKDFNNEADTPDNFQSRRPNTSFCFLDIRSPGLGDTAMYLCATSRDGEVNEQYFGPGTRLTVT.

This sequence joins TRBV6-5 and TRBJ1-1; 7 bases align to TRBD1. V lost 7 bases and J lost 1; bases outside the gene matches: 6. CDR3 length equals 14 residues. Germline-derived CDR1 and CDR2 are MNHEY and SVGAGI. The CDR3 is CASTDREKNTEAFF. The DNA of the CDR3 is TGTGCCAGCACCGACAGGGAGAAGAACACTGAAGCTTTCTTT.

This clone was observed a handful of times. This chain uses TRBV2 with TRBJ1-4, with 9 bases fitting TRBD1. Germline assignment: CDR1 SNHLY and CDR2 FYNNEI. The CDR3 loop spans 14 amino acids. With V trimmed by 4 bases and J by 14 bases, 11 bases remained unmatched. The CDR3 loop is CASSGRTGERYLFF. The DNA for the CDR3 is TGTGCCAGCAGTGGACGGACAGGGGAACGCTACCTGTTTTTT.

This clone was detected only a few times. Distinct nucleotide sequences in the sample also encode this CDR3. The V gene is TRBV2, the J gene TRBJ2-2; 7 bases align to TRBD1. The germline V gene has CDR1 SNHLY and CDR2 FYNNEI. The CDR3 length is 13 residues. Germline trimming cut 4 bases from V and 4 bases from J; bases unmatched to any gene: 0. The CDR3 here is CASSGQGTGELFF. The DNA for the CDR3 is TGTGCCAGCAGTGGACAGGGCACCGGGGAGCTGTTTTTT.

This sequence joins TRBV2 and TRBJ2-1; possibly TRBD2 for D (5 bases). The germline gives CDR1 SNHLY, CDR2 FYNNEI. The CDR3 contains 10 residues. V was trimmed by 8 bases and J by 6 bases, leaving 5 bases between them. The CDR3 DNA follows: TGTGCCAGCCGGGGCAATGAGCAGTTCTTC. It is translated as CASRGNEQFF.

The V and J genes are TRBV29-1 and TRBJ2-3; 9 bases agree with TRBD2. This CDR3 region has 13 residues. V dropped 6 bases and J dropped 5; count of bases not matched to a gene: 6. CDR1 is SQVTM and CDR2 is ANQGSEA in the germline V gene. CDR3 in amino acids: CSVRGGRGDTQYF. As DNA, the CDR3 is TGCAGCGTGCGGGGGGGCCGAGGAGATACGCAGTATTTT.

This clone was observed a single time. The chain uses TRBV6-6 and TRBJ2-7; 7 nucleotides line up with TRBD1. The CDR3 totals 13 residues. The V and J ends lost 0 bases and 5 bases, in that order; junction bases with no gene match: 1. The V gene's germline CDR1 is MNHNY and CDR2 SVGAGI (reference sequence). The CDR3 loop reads CASSYSDRHEQYF. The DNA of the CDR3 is TGTGCCAGCAGTTACTCGGACAGGCACGAGCAGTACTTC.

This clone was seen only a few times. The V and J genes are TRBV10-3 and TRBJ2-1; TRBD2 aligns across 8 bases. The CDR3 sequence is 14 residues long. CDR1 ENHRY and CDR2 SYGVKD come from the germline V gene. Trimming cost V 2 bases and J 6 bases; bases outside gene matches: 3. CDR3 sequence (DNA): TGTGCCATCAGTGAGGGACTAGCCTCCAATGAGCAGTTCTTC. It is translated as CAISEGLASNEQFF.

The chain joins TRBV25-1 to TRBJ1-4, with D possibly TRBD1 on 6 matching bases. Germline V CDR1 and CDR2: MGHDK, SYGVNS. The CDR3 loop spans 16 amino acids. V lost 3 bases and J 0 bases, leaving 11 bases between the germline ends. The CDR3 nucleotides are TGTGCCAGCAGTGAGGGGGCGCATGCAACTAATGAAAAACTGTTTTTT. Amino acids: CASSEGAHATNEKLFF.

CDR3 nucleotide sequence: TGTGCCAGCAGCTGGGACAGGGGGCAAAAACTGTTTTTT. This encodes CASSWDRGQKLFF. The chain has TRBV5-6 and TRBJ1-4, with 12 bases identical to TRBD1. This CDR3 contains 13 residues. Germline CDR1 is SGHDT and CDR2 is YYEEEE. Germline trimming cut 3 bases from V and 9 bases from J; bases unmatched to any gene: 0.

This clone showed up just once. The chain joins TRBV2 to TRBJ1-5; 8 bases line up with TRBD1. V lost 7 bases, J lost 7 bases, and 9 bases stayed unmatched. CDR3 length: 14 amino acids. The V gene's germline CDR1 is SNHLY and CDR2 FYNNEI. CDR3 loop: CASTVGQVDQPQHF. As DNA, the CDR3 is TGTGCCAGCACCGTGGGACAGGTTGACCAGCCCCAGCATTTT.

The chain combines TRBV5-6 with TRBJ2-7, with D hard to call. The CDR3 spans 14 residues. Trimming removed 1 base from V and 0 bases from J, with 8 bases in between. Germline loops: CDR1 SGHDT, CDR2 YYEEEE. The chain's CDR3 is CASSLLYSSYEQYF. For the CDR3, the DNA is TGTGCCAGCAGCTTGCTGTACAGCTCCTACGAGCAGTACTTC.

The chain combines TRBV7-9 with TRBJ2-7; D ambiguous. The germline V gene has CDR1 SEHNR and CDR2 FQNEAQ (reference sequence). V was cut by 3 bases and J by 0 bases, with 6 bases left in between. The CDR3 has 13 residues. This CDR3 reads CASSFELSYEQYF. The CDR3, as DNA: TGTGCCAGCAGCTTCGAGCTCTCCTACGAGCAGTACTTC.

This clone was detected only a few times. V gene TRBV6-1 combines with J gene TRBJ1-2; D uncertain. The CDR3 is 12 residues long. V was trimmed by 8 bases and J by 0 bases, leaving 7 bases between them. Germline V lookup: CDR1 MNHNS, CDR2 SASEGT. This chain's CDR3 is CASPTTNYGYTF. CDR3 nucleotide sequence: TGTGCCAGCCCGACAACTAACTATGGCTACACCTTC.

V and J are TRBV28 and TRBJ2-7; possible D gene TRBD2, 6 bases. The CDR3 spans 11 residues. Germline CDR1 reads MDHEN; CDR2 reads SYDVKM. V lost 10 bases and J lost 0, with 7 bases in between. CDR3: CATGSSYEQYF. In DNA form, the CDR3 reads TGTGCCACCGGGAGCTCCTACGAGCAGTACTTC.

The DNA for the CDR3 is TGTGCCTGGGAGACGGACAGGGGAGGTTCACCCCTCCACTTT. Amino acids: CAWETDRGGSPLHF. The chain uses TRBV30 and TRBJ1-6, with 9 nucleotides matching TRBD1. V was pared by 5 bases and J by 9 bases, with 8 bases of the junction left unmatched. Germline CDR1 reads GTSNPN; CDR2 reads SVGIG (reference sequence). This CDR3 has 14 amino acids.

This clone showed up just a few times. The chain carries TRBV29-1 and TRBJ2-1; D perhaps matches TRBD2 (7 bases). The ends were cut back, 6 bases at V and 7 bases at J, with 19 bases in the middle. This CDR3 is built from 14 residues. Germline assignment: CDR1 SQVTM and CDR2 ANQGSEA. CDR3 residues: CSVSRAEGGNEQFF. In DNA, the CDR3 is TGCAGCGTCTCCAGGGCGGAGGGGGGGAATGAGCAGTTCTTC.

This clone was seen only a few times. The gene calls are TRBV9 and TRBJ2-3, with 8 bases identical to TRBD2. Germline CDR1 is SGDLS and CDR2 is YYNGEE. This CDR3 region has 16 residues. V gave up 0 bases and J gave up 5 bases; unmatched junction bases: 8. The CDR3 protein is CASSVVGSGIQDTQYF. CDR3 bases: TGTGCCAGCAGCGTAGTAGGTAGCGGGATCCAAGATACGCAGTATTTT.

The CDR3 spells CASSLVQEAFF. In DNA form, the CDR3 reads TGTGCCAGCAGCTTAGTACAAGAAGCTTTCTTT. The genes are TRBV11-2 and TRBJ1-1; no clear D. Germline assignment: CDR1 SGHAT and CDR2 FQNNGV. V lost 1 base to trimming and J lost 8 bases, with 5 bases between them. The CDR3 covers 11 residues.

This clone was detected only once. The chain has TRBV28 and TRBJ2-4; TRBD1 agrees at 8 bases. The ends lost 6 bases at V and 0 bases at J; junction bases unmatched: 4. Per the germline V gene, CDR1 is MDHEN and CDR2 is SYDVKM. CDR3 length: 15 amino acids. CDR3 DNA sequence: TGTGCCAGCAGGGACAGGGCCATAGCCAAAAACATTCAGTACTTC. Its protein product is CASRDRAIAKNIQYF.

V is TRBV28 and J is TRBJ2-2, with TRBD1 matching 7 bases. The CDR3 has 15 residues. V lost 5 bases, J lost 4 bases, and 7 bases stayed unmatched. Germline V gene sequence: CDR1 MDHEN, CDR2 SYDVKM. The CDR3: CASSPGTVSTGELFF. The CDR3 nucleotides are TGTGCCAGCAGTCCGGGGACAGTTAGCACCGGGGAGCTGTTTTTT.

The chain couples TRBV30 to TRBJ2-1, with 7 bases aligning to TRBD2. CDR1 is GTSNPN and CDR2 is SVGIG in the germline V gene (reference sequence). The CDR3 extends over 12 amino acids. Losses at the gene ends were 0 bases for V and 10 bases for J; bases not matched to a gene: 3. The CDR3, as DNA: TGTGCCTGGAGTGTAGGGGAGGGAGAGCAGTTCTTC. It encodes CAWSVGEGEQFF.